Listed below are T cell receptor beta chains from one sample, sequenced in a study of blood T cell repertoires in COVID-19. Sequenced by immunoSEQ multiplex PCR; TCRdb stores in-frame clones only, minus some. The table shows under 250,000 clones, with roughly 83% occurring only once. The sequencing sample was made of PBMCs or T cells enriched from blood (not recorded which). These receptor sequences come from a woman aged 40 to 50 with acute COVID-19. CDR3s include the opening cysteine and the closing phenylalanine or tryptophan. A D gene is named only where the DNA matches it firmly. Clone sizes are given selectively: once, few, many, or a class where the clone is expanded.

>TRBD1|TRBV19|TRBJ1-2|once
CASSVRTGGGYTF
TGTGCCAGCAGCGTCCGGACAGGTGGTGGCTACACCTTC
>NA|TRBV9|TRBJ1-2|NA
CASSPFTGYTF
TGTGCCAGCAGCCCATTTACAGGCTACACCTTC
>NA|TRBV28|TRBJ1-5|NA
CASSFRAYSNQPQHF
TGTGCCAGCAGTTTCAGGGCCTATAGCAATCAGCCCCAGCATTTT
>NA|TRBV28|TRBJ1-2|NA
CASSLSGDGGYGYTF
TGTGCCAGCAGTTTATCAGGGGATGGGGGCTATGGCTACACCTTC
>TRBD2|TRBV5-8|TRBJ2-7|once
CASSSESGGAPVYEQYF
TGTGCCAGCAGCTCCGAATCGGGAGGCGCCCCGGTCTACGAGCAGTACTTC
>TRBD2|TRBV7-9|TRBJ2-1|NA
CASSLASGVPNEQFF
TGTGCCAGCAGCTTAGCAAGCGGGGTACCCAATGAGCAGTTCTTC
>TRBD1|TRBV5-1|TRBJ1-1|NA
CASSKGTGADTEAFF
TGCGCCAGCAGCAAAGGGACAGGGGCGGACACTGAAGCTTTCTTT
>NA|TRBV28|TRBJ1-4|NA
CASGIEGVGEKLFF
TGTGCCAGCGGCATTGAGGGGGTTGGAGAAAAACTGTTTTTT
>NA|TRBV11-2|TRBJ2-7|NA
CASSLDLRGPQYF
TGTGCCAGCAGCTTAGATTTGCGGGGCCCGCAGTACTTC
>TRBD1|TRBV30|TRBJ1-1|NA
CAWSTAGGNTEAFF
TGTGCCTGGAGCACGGCAGGGGGGAACACTGAAGCTTTCTTT
>TRBD1|TRBV11-3|TRBJ1-5|NA
CASSLQGATGNQPQHF
TGTGCCAGCAGCTTACAGGGGGCTACGGGCAATCAGCCCCAGCATTTT
>NA|TRBV7-8|TRBJ1-5|NA
CASSLDGAGSNQPQHF
TGTGCCAGCAGCTTAGACGGAGCAGGGAGCAATCAGCCCCAGCATTTT
>NA|TRBV28|TRBJ1-1|NA
CASSPLDLPLNTEAFF
TGTGCCAGCAGTCCCCTAGATCTGCCTCTGAACACTGAAGCTTTCTTT
>NA|TRBV6-5|TRBJ1-6|NA
CASSYEQGHNSPLHF
TGTGCCAGCAGTTACGAGCAGGGTCATAATTCACCCCTCCACTTT
>TRBD1|TRBV5-1|TRBJ2-1|NA
CASSLGGQGNEQFF
TGCGCCAGCAGCTTGGGGGGACAGGGCAATGAGCAGTTCTTC
>TRBD1|TRBV7-6|TRBJ2-7|NA
CASSLGGTGSYEQYF
TGTGCCAGCAGCTTAGGCGGGACAGGGTCCTACGAGCAGTACTTC
>TRBD2|TRBV7-2|TRBJ2-7|NA
CASSAKGLAGGYEQYF
TGTGCCAGCAGCGCCAAAGGACTAGCGGGGGGGTACGAGCAGTACTTC
>NA|TRBV5-1|TRBJ2-3|few
CASSLGGGASDTQYF
TGCGCCAGCAGCTTAGGAGGGGGGGCATCAGATACGCAGTATTTT
>NA|TRBV9|TRBJ1-1|NA
CASSATGSHTEAFF
TGTGCCAGCAGCGCCACAGGGTCCCACACTGAAGCTTTCTTT
>NA|TRBV9|TRBJ1-1|NA
CASSGQMNTEAFF
TGTGCCAGCAGCGGCCAGATGAACACTGAAGCTTTCTTT
>TRBD2|TRBV4-2|TRBJ2-7|NA
CASSQAPAGGDEQYF
TGTGCCAGCAGCCAAGCCCCGGCGGGAGGGGACGAGCAGTACTTC
>TRBD1|TRBV4-1|TRBJ1-5|NA
CASSQGTGVQPQHF
TGCGCCAGCAGCCAAGGGACAGGGGTTCAGCCCCAGCATTTT
>TRBD2|TRBV4-2|TRBJ2-3|NA
CASSQVAGLAGGDTQYF
TGTGCCAGCAGCCAAGTGGCGGGGCTAGCGGGGGGAGATACGCAGTATTTT
>NA|TRBV6-5|TRBJ1-2|NA
CASSYSGGVLVGYTF
TGTGCCAGCAGTTACTCCGGGGGGGTGCTGGTCGGCTACACCTTC
>NA|TRBV7-2|TRBJ1-1|NA
CASSLAGVTEAFF
TGTGCCAGCAGCTTAGCGGGCGTCACTGAAGCTTTCTTT
>TRBD1|TRBV28|TRBJ2-1|NA
CASSPTGGYNEQFF
TGTGCCAGCAGTCCGACAGGGGGCTATAATGAGCAGTTCTTC
>NA|TRBV4-1|TRBJ1-2|once
CASSPSSAVDGYTF
TGCGCCAGCAGCCCCTCGAGCGCAGTGGATGGCTACACCTTC
>NA|TRBV28|TRBJ1-2|NA
CASSSALANYGYTF
TGTGCCAGCAGTTCCGCCTTAGCTAACTATGGCTACACCTTC
>TRBD2|TRBV7-9|TRBJ2-3|once
CASRWGLAESTDTQYF
TGTGCCAGCAGATGGGGACTAGCGGAAAGCACAGATACGCAGTATTTT
>NA|TRBV5-1|TRBJ1-1|NA
CASSLETKPGSEAFF
TGCGCCAGCAGCTTGGAGACCAAACCGGGTTCAGAAGCTTTCTTT
>TRBD1|TRBV18|TRBJ1-2|few
CASSPLDRARDGYTF
TGTGCCAGCTCACCACTGGACAGGGCTAGGGATGGCTACACCTTC
>TRBD2|TRBV9|TRBJ2-2|NA
CASSVVAGGTGELFF
TGTGCCAGCAGCGTAGTCGCGGGGGGGACCGGGGAGCTGTTTTTT
>TRBD2|TRBV5-1|TRBJ2-2|NA
CASRPTSGEAGELFF
TGCGCCAGCAGACCGACTAGCGGAGAGGCCGGGGAGCTGTTTTTT